Detailed here is one T cell receptor beta chain. Trimming at V came to 4 bases and at J to 4 bases, leaving 7 bases not matched to a gene. The germline CDR1 and CDR2 sequences are SGHRS and YFSETQ. The CDR3 length is 15 residues. The data are from a study of T cell changes during pregnancy in multiple sclerosis. The method was immunoSEQ multiplex PCR; TCRdb's version includes in-frame clones alone and lacks a portion of them. The data show 75,000 to 95,000 clones, roughly 90% seen once. This clonotype was obtained from a female donor with multiple sclerosis, enrolled in a pregnancy study. Sequencing used peripheral blood, obtained before pregnancy. The V and J genes are TRBV5-1 and TRBJ2-5, with 10 nucleotides matching TRBD1. The CDR3 DNA reads as TGCGCCAGCAGCGTAGACAGGGGGCCTGCAGAGACCCAGTACTTC. Protein sequence: CASSVDRGPAETQYF.